These 6 T cell receptor beta chains came from one sample sequenced in a study of CD4 T cells in relation to SARS-CoV-2 and coronaviruses. Libraries were prepared by immunoSEQ multiplex PCR; TCRdb keeps only in-frame clonotypes and omits some of them. The sample has around 69,000 clones; 85% to 95% are singletons. Unexposed donor CD4+ T cells date from about 2011-2018, before the COVID-19 pandemic. Sequencing was done on a sample of naive CD4+ T cells from PBMCs. Specified subset: naive CD4+ T cells isolated by negative enrichment. These receptors were collected from a human donor in good health.

This chain links TRBV28 with TRBJ2-3; 10 bases agree with TRBD2. The ends lost 2 bases at V and 3 bases at J; junction bases unmatched: 2. Germline V gene lookup returns CDR1 MDHEN and CDR2 SYDVKM. The CDR3 length is 15 residues. CDR3 coding DNA: TGTGCCAGCAGTTTAGGGGGACTAGCGACAGATACGCAGTATTTT. It translates to CASSLGGLATDTQYF.

In DNA, the CDR3 is TGTGCCAGCAGCTTGGCAGGGTACACGAACACCGGGGAGCTGTTTTTT. Translated: CASSLAGYTNTGELFF. The chain is built from TRBV5-6 and TRBJ2-2, with D possibly being TRBD1 (5 bases). Germline CDR1 and CDR2: SGHDT and YYEEEE. This CDR3 region has 16 residues. V shed 0 bases and J shed 0 bases, with 9 bases lying between them.

This clone appeared once. The CDR3, as DNA: TGTGCCAGCAGTCCGCCAGACTACGAGCAGTACTTC. It is translated as CASSPPDYEQYF. V is TRBV6-5 and J is TRBJ2-7; D is unclear. The V and J ends lost 5 bases and 3 bases respectively, with 8 bases between them. Germline CDR1 and CDR2: MNHEY and SVGAGI. This CDR3 region has 12 residues.

J is TRBJ1-5 and V is TRBV28, with TRBD1 matching over 12 bases. The CDR3 extends over 15 amino acids. J gave up 8 bases and V 7 bases, and 9 bases lay outside the gene matches. In germline, CDR1 is MDHEN, CDR2 SYDVKM. The CDR3 is CASKTGTGGFKPQHF. CDR3 DNA: TGTGCCAGCAAAACCGGGACAGGGGGCTTTAAGCCCCAGCATTTT.

The chain combines TRBV9 with TRBJ2-7, with 8 bases matching TRBD2. CDR1 and CDR2 from the germline V gene are SGDLS and YYNGEE. The CDR3 is 15 residues long. Trimming took 0 bases from V and 5 from J; bases not matched to a gene: 7. CDR3 bases: TGTGCCAGCAGCGTAGCTACGGGGGGGTTCCACGAGCAGTACTTC. It specifies CASSVATGGFHEQYF. The full variable domain, with the rest looked up from reference TRBV9 and TRBJ2-7, is DSGVTQTPKHLITATGQRVTLRCSPRSGDLSVYWYQQSLDQGLQFLIQYYNGEERAKGNILERFSAQQFPDLHSELNLSSLELGDSALYFCASSVATGGFHEQYFGPGTRLTVT.

This rearrangement joins TRBV19 to TRBJ1-2, with D possibly matching TRBD1 (6 bases). Germline CDR1 is LNHDA and CDR2 is SQIVND (reference sequence). The CDR3 contains 15 residues. Trimming pared 6 bases from V and 6 bases from J, leaving 20 bases between. CDR3: CASSQHRVAGDGYTF. Here the CDR3 DNA reads TGTGCCAGTAGCCAGCACAGGGTAGCGGGAGATGGCTACACCTTC.